One sample yielded the 25 T cell receptor beta chains listed below, sequenced in a study of spatial heterogeneity in lung cancer. General study findings and limits: Counts that tracked tumor mutation counts were those of expanded intratumoral alpha and beta TCRs.

As for time point: sample taken at primary tumor resection. TCRdb analysed the 5' RACE reads with MiXCR anew, one entry per CDR3 protein. Seen here are roughly 10,000 distinct CDR3 sequences, under 9.5% observed once, and the top ten hold roughly a fifth. Their antigen targets remain unknown. The sequences come from lung tumor tissue, collected at surgery. The receptor source for this set is a female donor with early-stage non-small cell lung cancer.

This clonotype was counted many times. This beta chain is an off-target read within a library intended for alpha chains, so its frequency means little. The chain links TRBV3-1 to TRBJ2-7, with TRBD1 matching over 7 bases. This CDR3 has 14 amino acids. Germline V gene lookup returns CDR1 LGHDT and CDR2 YNNKEL (reference sequence). The junction had 4 bases not matched to a gene; V was cut back by 4 bases and J by 1 base. CDR3 DNA: TGTGCCAGCAGCCCGCGACAGGGTTCCTACGAGCAGTACTTC. This codes for CASSPRQGSYEQYF.

This clonotype was seen repeatedly, ten times or more. Within a library made for alpha chains, this beta chain is off target, and its count is uninformative. The chain is built from TRBV7-2 and TRBJ1-6; 10 bases map to TRBD1. The CDR3 contains 19 residues. Trimming took 5 bases from V and 9 from J; bases not matched to a gene: 19. Germline assignment: CDR1 SGHTA and CDR2 FQGNSA. The CDR3 here is CASSPTPFSPGTGVSPLHF. The CDR3 nucleotides read TGTGCCAGCAGCCCCACGCCCTTTTCCCCCGGGACAGGGGTTTCACCCCTCCACTTT.

This clonotype was observed many times. In a library made to pick up alpha chains, this beta chain is a stray read with a size that means little. The chain joins TRBV9 to TRBJ2-5; D is perhaps TRBD2 (7 bases). Germline V gene lookup returns CDR1 SGDLS and CDR2 YYNGEE. This CDR3 is built from 16 residues. The germline V and J ends were trimmed by 0 bases and 1 base, with 13 bases remaining between them. CDR3 residues: CASSVGRGAFQETQYF. CDR3 coding DNA: TGTGCCAGCAGCGTAGGTCGGGGGGCCTTCCAAGAGACCCAGTACTTC.

This clonotype was observed many times. This beta chain was picked up by a library intended for alpha chains and is off target, so its count carries little meaning. This chain connects TRBV2 to TRBJ2-3; D might be TRBD1 or TRBD2, each matching 6 bases. The CDR3 has 12 amino acids. V dropped 6 bases and J dropped 8 bases, with 12 bases sitting between them. Germline V gene sequence: CDR1 SNHLY, CDR2 FYNNEI. The CDR3 DNA reads TGTGCCAGCAGCGGGGGCCCCGGTACGCAGTATTTT. It encodes CASSGGPGTQYF.

This clonotype was observed at least ten times. The library was built for alpha chains, so this beta chain is an off-target read and its size means little. V is TRBV5-1 and J is TRBJ2-7, with 8 positions matching TRBD1. The CDR3 is 15 amino acids. Trimming at V came to 3 bases and at J to 5 bases, leaving 10 bases not matched to a gene. The germline CDR1 and CDR2 sequences are SGHRS and YFSETQ. CDR3 DNA sequence: TGCGCCAGCAGCTCGGACGGGGACAGGTATAACGAGCAGTACTTC. This encodes CASSSDGDRYNEQYF.

By share, this clonotype counts as medium-sized. The size of this beta chain means little, since it is a stray read in a library made for alpha chains. The V gene is TRBV25-1, the J gene TRBJ1-2, with D possibly TRBD1 on 6 matching bases. From germline, CDR1 is MGHDK and CDR2 SYGVNS. This CDR3 contains 13 residues. With 1 base removed from V and 7 bases from J, the gap between germline ends came to 10 bases. The DNA of the CDR3 is TGTGCCAGCAGTGAATCAGGGGTTCGTGGCTACACCTTC. This gives the protein CASSESGVRGYTF.

Comments on this clonotype: This may be a read error: a much more frequent sequence differs by one nucleotide. This beta chain is an off-target read within a library intended for alpha chains, so its frequency means little. The V gene is TRBV6-5, the J gene TRBJ1-4; a weak D match, TRBD1 (6 bases). Germline-derived CDR1 and CDR2 are MNHEY and SVGAGI. The CDR3 length is 17 residues. The CDR3 loop reads CASSYSLHRATNETLFF. CDR3 DNA sequence: TGTGCCAGCAGTTACTCCCTCCACAGGGCAACTAATGAAACACTGTTTTTT.

This clonotype is deemed medium-sized. This beta chain appears as a stray read in a library generated for alpha chains; its size is not informative. The rearrangement uses TRBV20-1 and TRBJ1-4; D not certain. The CDR3 loop spans 15 amino acids. CDR1 DFQATT and CDR2 SNEGSKA come from the germline V gene (reference sequence). Trimming stripped 5 bases from V and 0 bases from J, with 13 bases between. Here the CDR3 reads CSAPLRGATNEKLFF. The CDR3 bases are TGCAGTGCTCCCCTACGGGGAGCAACTAATGAAAAACTGTTTTTT.

This clonotype was picked up many times. The library was designed around alpha chains, so this beta chain is a stray read whose abundance carries little weight. The chain joins TRBV5-1 to TRBJ1-1, with a weak D call TRBD1 (5 bases). The germline V and J ends were trimmed by 1 base and 0 bases, with 10 bases remaining between them. Germline CDR1 and CDR2: SGHRS and YFSETQ. The CDR3 runs 15 residues. Written as DNA, the CDR3 is TGCGCCAGCAGCTTGAGTGCAGGGATGAACACTGAAGCTTTCTTT. Amino acid sequence: CASSLSAGMNTEAFF.

This clonotype is medium-sized in the sample. This beta chain slipped into a library made for alpha chains as a stray read, so its size is not meaningful. V is TRBV7-3 and J is TRBJ1-2; D possibly corresponds to TRBD1 (5 bases). The CDR3 covers 15 residues. Germline V lookup: CDR1 SGHTA, CDR2 FQGTGA. Trimming shortened V by 5 bases and J by 4 bases, and 17 bases separated the two germline ends. The CDR3 nucleotides are TGTGCCAGCAGCCCCAGTTATGGGGCAAGCTATGGCTACACCTTC. Its translation: CASSPSYGASYGYTF.

About this clonotype: This beta chain is off target for a library built for alpha chains, so its abundance means little. The gene calls are TRBV20-1 and TRBJ1-4, with TRBD1 matching 8 bases. V lost 3 bases to trimming and J lost 7 bases; unmatched junction nucleotides: 7. The CDR3 sequence is 14 residues long. Germline-derived CDR1 and CDR2 are DFQATT and SNEGSKA (reference sequence). The CDR3 loop is CSASTDRATEKLFF. CDR3 sequence (DNA): TGCAGTGCTAGCACGGACAGGGCCACTGAAAAACTGTTTTTT.

By proportion, this clonotype is medium-sized. The library was prepared for alpha chains; this beta chain is a stray read, so its frequency means little. V gene TRBV20-1 combines with J gene TRBJ2-7, with D unresolved. Trimming stripped 0 bases from V and 7 bases from J, with 10 bases between. The CDR3 sequence is 12 residues long. The V gene's germline CDR1 is DFQATT and CDR2 SNEGSKA (reference sequence). CDR3: CSARDIQPEQYF. The CDR3 DNA follows: TGCAGTGCTAGAGATATCCAGCCGGAGCAGTACTTC.

With regard to this clonotype: Because the library targeted alpha chains, this beta chain is an off-target read whose size means little. The J gene is TRBJ2-7, the V gene TRBV9, with no clear D. Trimming cost V 4 bases and J 0 bases, with 14 bases left between them. Germline-derived CDR1 and CDR2 are SGDLS and YYNGEE. The CDR3 runs 15 residues. CDR3 region: CASSPSHYPSYEQYF. CDR3 bases: TGTGCCAGCAGCCCCAGTCACTATCCCTCCTACGAGCAGTACTTC.

Within the sample, this clonotype is medium-sized (0.01 to 0.1%). This beta chain is a stray sequence in a library constructed for alpha chains; its clone size is not meaningful. V is TRBV9 and J is TRBJ2-1, with 8 bases lining up with TRBD1. With V trimmed by 5 bases and J by 7 bases, 8 bases remained unmatched. This CDR3 spans 14 amino acids. Looked up from germline, CDR1 is SGDLS and CDR2 is YYNGEE. The CDR3 reads CASSTAGGGNEQFF. The CDR3 region has the DNA TGTGCCAGCAGTACTGCAGGGGGCGGAAATGAGCAGTTCTTC.

This clonotype was counted ten times or more. Since the library was made to target alpha chains, this beta chain is a stray read and its abundance is not meaningful. The chain has TRBV20-1 and TRBJ1-2; D unresolved. Trimming stripped 6 bases from V and 8 bases from J, with 13 bases between. The CDR3 extends over 11 amino acids. The germline V gene encodes CDR1 DFQATT and CDR2 SNEGSKA (reference sequence). The CDR3 loop is CSAYLPPGYTF. For the CDR3, the DNA is TGCAGTGCCTACCTTCCCCCCGGCTACACCTTC.

In its sample, this clonotype was seen many times. This beta chain represents an off-target read in a library built for alpha chains; its size is of limited meaning. The chain combines TRBV7-9 with TRBJ2-7; D ambiguous. This CDR3 is 15 amino acids long. V lost 5 bases, J lost 2 bases, and 16 bases lay in between. The germline CDR1 and CDR2 sequences are SEHNR and FQNEAQ (reference sequence). DNA of the CDR3: TGTGCCAGCAGCCCGGTGGGGATTTCTACCTACGAGCAGTACTTC. This translates into CASSPVGISTYEQYF.

This clonotype was counted at least ten times. Within a library made for alpha chains, this beta chain is off target, and its count is uninformative. The chain uses TRBV5-6 and TRBJ2-3; D is undetermined. Germline assignment: CDR1 SGHDT and CDR2 YYEEEE. The CDR3 contains 13 residues. Trimming left V 2 bases short and J 6 bases short, with 10 bases between. The CDR3 nucleotides read TGTGCCAGCAGCTTCCTGGGGTCGGATACGCAGTATTTT. It encodes CASSFLGSDTQYF.

This clonotype was counted ten times or more. This beta chain lies outside the target of a library built for alpha chains; its clone size means little. The chain recombines TRBV7-3 with TRBJ2-5; TRBD2 aligns across 8 bases. V shed 2 bases and J 5 bases; nucleotides not matched to a gene: 4. The CDR3 is made up of 14 amino acids. Germline lookup yields CDR1 SGHTA and CDR2 FQGTGA. The CDR3 DNA sequence: TGTGCCAGCAGCTTAGCGGGGGGAAGGGAGACCCAGTACTTC. It encodes CASSLAGGRETQYF. Full variable domain (rest looked up from reference TRBV7-3 and TRBJ2-5): GAGVSQTPSNKVTEKGKYVELRCDPISGHTALYWYRQSLGQGPEFLIYFQGTGAADDSGLPNDRFFAVRPEGSVSTLKIQRTERGDSAVYLCASSLAGGRETQYFGPGTRLLVL.

As for this clonotype: As an off-target read in a library built for alpha chains, this beta chain has a frequency of little significance. The chain couples TRBV12-3 or TRBV12-4 to TRBJ1-5; TRBD1 aligns across 8 bases. V gave up 4 bases and J gave up 1 base; unmatched junction bases: 6. CDR3 length: 16 amino acids. CDR3 protein: CASSYSRGPSNQPQHF. The CDR3 DNA sequence: TGTGCCAGCAGTTATTCCAGGGGGCCCAGCAATCAGCCCCAGCATTTT.

This clonotype came up a few times. A junction end diverges from the germline sequence, so it may reflect a read error. This beta chain appears as a stray read in a library generated for alpha chains; its size is not informative. This chain links TRBV7-2 with TRBJ2-5, with 7 bases aligning to TRBD1. Per germline, CDR1 SGHTA and CDR2 FQGNSA. This CDR3 is built from 15 residues. This CDR3 is CASSPGTAYQETEYF. The CDR3 nucleotides are TGTGCCAGCAGCCCCGGGACAGCGTACCAAGAGACCGAGTACTTC.

This clonotype was observed at least ten times. For a library built for alpha chains, this beta chain is a stray read; little rests on its size. The chain recombines TRBV5-1 with TRBJ1-1; TRBD1 might be the D (5 bases). The CDR3 runs to 16 residues. Trimming pared 1 base from V and 1 base from J, leaving 14 bases between. From germline, CDR1 is SGHRS and CDR2 YFSETQ. The CDR3 region has the DNA TGCGCCAGCAGCTTGATGGCAGGGCTCGAGAACACTGAAGCTTTCTTT. This codes for CASSLMAGLENTEAFF.

The sample holds many counts of this clonotype. This beta chain is off target for a library built for alpha chains, so its abundance means little. V gene TRBV5-5 combines with J gene TRBJ1-5; a possible D gene is TRBD1 (5 bases). Germline CDR1 reads SGHKS; CDR2 reads YYEKEE (reference sequence). The CDR3 is 15 residues long. V was trimmed by 0 bases and J by 0 bases, leaving 7 bases between them. The CDR3 DNA follows: TGTGCCAGCAGCTTGGCCGACAGTAGCAATCAGCCCCAGCATTTT. Translated, it gives CASSLADSSNQPQHF.

At least ten counts were recorded for this clonotype. This beta chain turned up in a library designed for alpha chains; as an off-target read, its abundance says little. The chain joins TRBV5-6 to TRBJ2-1; D call uncertain. The CDR3 runs to 11 residues. Between the trimmed V and J ends, which lost 6 bases and 10 bases, there was a span of 11 bases. CDR1 and CDR2 (germline): SGHDT, YYEEEE. DNA of the CDR3: TGTGCCAGCACCAGTCTCCGAGAGCAGTTCTTC. Residues: CASTSLREQFF.

This clonotype occurred many times. A library prepared for alpha chains yielded this beta chain as an off-target read; its size is of little meaning. Here the CDR3 reads CSARAGRSGGALETQYF. The CDR3, as DNA: TGCAGTGCTAGAGCTGGTCGGAGCGGGGGGGCCTTAGAGACCCAGTACTTC. The rearrangement joins TRBV20-1 to TRBJ2-5, with 10 nucleotides matching TRBD2. Germline lookup yields CDR1 DFQATT and CDR2 SNEGSKA (reference sequence). V lost 1 base to trimming and J lost 4 bases; unmatched junction nucleotides: 12. This CDR3 is 17 amino acids long.

This clonotype was observed at least ten times. This beta chain came through as a stray read in a library set up for alpha chains, and its size says little. The rearrangement joins TRBV10-3 to TRBJ2-5; no reliable D call. Germline V CDR1 and CDR2: ENHRY, SYGVKD. There are 13 residues in the CDR3. V dropped 4 bases and J dropped 3 bases, with 9 bases sitting between them. The CDR3 coding sequence is TGTGCCATCAGTGCTCGGGTGGAAGAGACCCAGTACTTC. It specifies CAISARVEETQYF.